This TCR beta chain was identified in a study of blood T cell repertoires in COVID-19. Sequencing used immunoSEQ multiplex PCR; TCRdb keeps in-frame clones, though not all of them. The sample carries roughly 240,000 clones, approximately 86% recorded once. This clone was picked up one time. This CDR3 has 15 residues. Germline lookup yields CDR1 SGHTA and CDR2 FQGTGA. Trimming removed 7 bases from V and 3 bases from J, with 18 bases in between. This clonotype was obtained from a woman aged 55-69 years who had recovered from COVID-19. Sequenced material: peripheral blood. This sequence joins TRBV7-3 and TRBJ1-1; the D gene is possibly TRBD1 (6 bases). CDR3 bases: TGTGCCAGCACCCTAGGGGGGGGCCTGGACACTGAAGCTTTCTTT. Translation gives CASTLGGGLDTEAFF. The entire variable domain, with the rest obtained from reference TRBV7-3 and TRBJ1-1, is as follows: GAGVSQTPSNKVTEKGKYVELRCDPISGHTALYWYRQSLGQGPEFLIYFQGTGAADDSGLPNDRFFAVRPEGSVSTLKIQRTERGDSAVYLCASTLGGGLDTEAFFGQGTRLTVV.